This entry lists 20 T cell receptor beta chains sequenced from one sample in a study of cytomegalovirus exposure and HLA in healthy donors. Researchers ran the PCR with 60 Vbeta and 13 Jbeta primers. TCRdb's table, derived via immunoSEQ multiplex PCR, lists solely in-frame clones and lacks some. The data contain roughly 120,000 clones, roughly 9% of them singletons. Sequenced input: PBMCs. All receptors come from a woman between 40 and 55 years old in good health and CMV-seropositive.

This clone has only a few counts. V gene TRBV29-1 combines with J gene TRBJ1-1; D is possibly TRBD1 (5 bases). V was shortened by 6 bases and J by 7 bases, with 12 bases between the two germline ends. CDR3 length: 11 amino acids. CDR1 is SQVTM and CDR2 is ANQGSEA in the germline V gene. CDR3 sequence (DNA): TGCAGCGTCTTGGGGGGTGGTGAAGCTTTCTTT. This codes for CSVLGGGEAFF.

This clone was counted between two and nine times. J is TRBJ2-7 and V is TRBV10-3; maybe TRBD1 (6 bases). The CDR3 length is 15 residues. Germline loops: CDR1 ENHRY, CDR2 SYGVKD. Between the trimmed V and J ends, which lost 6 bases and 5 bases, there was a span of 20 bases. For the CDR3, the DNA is TGTGCCATCAGGAAACAGGGAAGGGAGATCCACGAGCAGTACTTC. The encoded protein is CAIRKQGREIHEQYF.

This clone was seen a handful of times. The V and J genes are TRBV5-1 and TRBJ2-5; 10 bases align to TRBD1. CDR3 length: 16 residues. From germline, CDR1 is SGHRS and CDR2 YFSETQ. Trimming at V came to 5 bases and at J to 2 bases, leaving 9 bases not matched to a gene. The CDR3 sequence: CASSDGQGVYQETQYF. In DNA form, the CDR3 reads TGCGCCAGCAGTGACGGACAGGGGGTGTATCAAGAGACCCAGTACTTC.

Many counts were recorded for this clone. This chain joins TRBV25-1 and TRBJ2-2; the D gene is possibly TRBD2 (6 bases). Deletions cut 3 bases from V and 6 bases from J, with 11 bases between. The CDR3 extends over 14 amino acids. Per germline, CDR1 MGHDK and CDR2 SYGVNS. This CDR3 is CASSETGGSGELFF. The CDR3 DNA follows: TGTGCCAGCAGTGAGACCGGGGGTTCCGGGGAGCTGTTTTTT. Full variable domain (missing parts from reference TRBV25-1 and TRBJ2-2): EADIYQTPRYLVIGTGKKITLECSQTMGHDKMYWYQQDPGMELHLIHYSYGVNSTEKGDLSSESTVSRIRTEHFPLTLESARPSHTSQYLCASSETGGSGELFFGEGSRLTVL.

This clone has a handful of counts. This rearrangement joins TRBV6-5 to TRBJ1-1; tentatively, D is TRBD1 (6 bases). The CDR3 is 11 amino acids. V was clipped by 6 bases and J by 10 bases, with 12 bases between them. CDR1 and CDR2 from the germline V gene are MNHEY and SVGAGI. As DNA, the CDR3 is TGTGCCAGCAGCTTACAGGGCGCAGCTTTCTTT. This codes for CASSLQGAAFF.

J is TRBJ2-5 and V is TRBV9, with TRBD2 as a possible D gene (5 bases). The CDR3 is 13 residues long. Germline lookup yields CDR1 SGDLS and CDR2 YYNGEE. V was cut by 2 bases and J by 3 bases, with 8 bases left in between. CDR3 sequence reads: CASSVSEEETQYF. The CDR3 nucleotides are TGTGCCAGCAGCGTTAGCGAAGAAGAGACCCAGTACTTC.

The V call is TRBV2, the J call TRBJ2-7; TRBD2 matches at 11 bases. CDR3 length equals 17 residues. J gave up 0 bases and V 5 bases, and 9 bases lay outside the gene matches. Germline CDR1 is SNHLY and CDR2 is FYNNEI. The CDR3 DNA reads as TGTGCCAGCAGTCATCCGGGACTAGCGGACCACTCCTACGAGCAGTACTTC. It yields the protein CASSHPGLADHSYEQYF.

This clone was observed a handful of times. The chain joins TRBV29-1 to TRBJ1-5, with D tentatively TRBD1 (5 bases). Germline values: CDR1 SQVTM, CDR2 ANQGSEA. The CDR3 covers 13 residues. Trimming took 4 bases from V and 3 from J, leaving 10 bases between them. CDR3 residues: CSVVDSLNQPQHF. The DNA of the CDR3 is TGCAGCGTTGTCGACAGCCTCAATCAGCCCCAGCATTTT.

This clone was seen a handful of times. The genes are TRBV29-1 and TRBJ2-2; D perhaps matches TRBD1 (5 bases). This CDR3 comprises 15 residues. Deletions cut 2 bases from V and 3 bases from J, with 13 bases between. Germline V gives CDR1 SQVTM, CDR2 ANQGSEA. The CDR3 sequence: CSVETGTSDTGELFF. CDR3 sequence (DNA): TGCAGCGTTGAAACAGGAACTTCCGACACCGGGGAGCTGTTTTTT.

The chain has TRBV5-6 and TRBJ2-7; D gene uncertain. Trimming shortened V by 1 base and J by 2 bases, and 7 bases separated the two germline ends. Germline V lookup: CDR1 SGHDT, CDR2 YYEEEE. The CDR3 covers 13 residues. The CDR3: CASSLYLTYEQYF. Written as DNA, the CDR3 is TGTGCCAGCAGCTTGTACTTGACCTACGAGCAGTACTTC.

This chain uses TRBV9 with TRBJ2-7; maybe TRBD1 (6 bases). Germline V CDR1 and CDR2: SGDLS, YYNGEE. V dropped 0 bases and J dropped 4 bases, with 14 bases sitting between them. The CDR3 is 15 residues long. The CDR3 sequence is CASSVAGTQAYEQYF. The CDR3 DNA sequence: TGTGCCAGCAGCGTAGCCGGGACACAAGCGTACGAGCAGTACTTC.

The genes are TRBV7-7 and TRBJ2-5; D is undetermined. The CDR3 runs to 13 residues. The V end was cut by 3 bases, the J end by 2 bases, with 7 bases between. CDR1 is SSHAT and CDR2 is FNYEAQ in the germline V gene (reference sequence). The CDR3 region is CASSLSIQETQYF. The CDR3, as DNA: TGTGCCAGCAGCTTGTCTATTCAAGAGACCCAGTACTTC.

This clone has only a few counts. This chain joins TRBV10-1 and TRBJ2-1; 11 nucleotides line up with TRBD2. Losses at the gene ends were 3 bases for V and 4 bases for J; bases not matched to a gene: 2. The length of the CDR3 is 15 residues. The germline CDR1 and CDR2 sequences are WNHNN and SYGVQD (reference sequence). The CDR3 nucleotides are TGCGCCAGCAGTGAAGCTAGCGGGGGGTACAATGAGCAGTTCTTC. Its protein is CASSEASGGYNEQFF.

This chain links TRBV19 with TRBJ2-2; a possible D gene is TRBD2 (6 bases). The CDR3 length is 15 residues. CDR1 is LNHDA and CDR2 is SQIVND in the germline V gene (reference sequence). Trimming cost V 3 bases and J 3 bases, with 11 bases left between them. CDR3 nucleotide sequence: TGTGCCAGTAGTATCCCGTGGGGGGACACCGGGGAGCTGTTTTTT. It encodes CASSIPWGDTGELFF.

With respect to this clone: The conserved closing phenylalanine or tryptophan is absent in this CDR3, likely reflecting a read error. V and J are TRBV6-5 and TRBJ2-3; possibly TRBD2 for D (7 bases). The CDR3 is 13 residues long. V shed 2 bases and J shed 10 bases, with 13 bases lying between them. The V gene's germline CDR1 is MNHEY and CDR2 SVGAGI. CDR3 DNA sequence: TGTGCCAGCAGTTACGGGGGGGCCGAAGCGCAGTATCTT. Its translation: CASSYGGAEAQYL.

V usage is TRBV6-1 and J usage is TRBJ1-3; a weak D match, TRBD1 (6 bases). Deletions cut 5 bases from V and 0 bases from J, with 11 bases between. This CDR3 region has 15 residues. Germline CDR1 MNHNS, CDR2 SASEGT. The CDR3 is CASSPMGASGNTIYF. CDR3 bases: TGTGCCAGCAGTCCGATGGGGGCCTCTGGAAACACCATATATTTT.

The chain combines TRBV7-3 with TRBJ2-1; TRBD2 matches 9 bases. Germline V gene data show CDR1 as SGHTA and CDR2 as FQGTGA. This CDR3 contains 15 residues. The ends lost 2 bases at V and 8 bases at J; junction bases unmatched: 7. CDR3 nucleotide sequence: TGTGCCAGCAGCTTACTAGCGGGGCCTACCGATGAGCAGTTCTTC. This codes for CASSLLAGPTDEQFF.

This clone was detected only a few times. CDR3: CASSLGGADGYTF. CDR3 in DNA: TGTGCCAGCAGCTTAGGCGGGGCCGATGGCTACACCTTC. The V gene is TRBV11-2, the J gene TRBJ1-2; a weak D match, TRBD1 (5 bases). Germline-derived CDR1 and CDR2 are SGHAT and FQNNGV. Trimming shortened V by 1 base and J by 6 bases, and 9 bases separated the two germline ends. There are 13 residues in the CDR3.

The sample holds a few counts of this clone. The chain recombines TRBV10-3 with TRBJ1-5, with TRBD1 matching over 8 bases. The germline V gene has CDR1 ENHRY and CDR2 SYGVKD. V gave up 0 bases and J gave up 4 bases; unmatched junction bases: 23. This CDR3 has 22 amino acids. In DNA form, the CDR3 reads TGTGCCATCAGTGAGTCACCCCTCGGACAGGGTGGGCGCCCTAGGTCGAATCAGCCCCAGCATTTT. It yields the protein CAISESPLGQGGRPRSNQPQHF.

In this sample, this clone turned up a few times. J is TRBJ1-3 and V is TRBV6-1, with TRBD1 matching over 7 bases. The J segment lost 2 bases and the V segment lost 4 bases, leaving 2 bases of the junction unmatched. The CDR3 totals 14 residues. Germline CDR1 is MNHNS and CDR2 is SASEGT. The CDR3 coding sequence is TGTGCCAGCAGTGTTACAGGGGCTGGAAACACCATATATTTT. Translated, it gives CASSVTGAGNTIYF.